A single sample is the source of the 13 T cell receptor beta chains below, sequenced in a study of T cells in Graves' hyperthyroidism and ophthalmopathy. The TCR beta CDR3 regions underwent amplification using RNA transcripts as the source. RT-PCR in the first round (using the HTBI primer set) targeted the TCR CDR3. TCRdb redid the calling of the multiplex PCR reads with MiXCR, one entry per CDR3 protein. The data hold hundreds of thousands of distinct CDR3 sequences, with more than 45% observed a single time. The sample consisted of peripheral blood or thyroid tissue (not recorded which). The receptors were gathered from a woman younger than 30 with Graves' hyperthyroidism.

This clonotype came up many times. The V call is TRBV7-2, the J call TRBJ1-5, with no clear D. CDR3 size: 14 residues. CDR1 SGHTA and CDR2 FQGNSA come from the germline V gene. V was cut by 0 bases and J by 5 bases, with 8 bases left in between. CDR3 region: CASSLAPTDQPQHF. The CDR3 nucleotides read TGTGCCAGCAGCTTAGCTCCCACGGATCAGCCCCAGCATTTT.

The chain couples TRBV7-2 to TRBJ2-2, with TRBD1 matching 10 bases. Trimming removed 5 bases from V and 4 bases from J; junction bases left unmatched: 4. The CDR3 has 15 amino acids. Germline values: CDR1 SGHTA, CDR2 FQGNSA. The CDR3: CASSPDRGGTGELFF. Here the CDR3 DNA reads TGTGCCAGCAGCCCGGACAGGGGGGGCACCGGGGAGCTGTTTTTT.

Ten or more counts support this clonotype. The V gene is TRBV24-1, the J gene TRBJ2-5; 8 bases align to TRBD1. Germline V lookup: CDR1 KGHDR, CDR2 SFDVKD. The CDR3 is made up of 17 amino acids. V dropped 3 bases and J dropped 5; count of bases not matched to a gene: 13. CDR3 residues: CATSDLAGQANRETQYF. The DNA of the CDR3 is TGTGCCACCAGTGATCTGGCGGGACAGGCCAACAGGGAGACCCAGTACTTC.

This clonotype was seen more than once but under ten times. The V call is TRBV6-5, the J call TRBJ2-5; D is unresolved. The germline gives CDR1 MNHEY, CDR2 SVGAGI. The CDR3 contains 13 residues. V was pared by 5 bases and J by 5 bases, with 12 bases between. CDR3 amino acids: CASSATRRETQYF. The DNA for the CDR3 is TGTGCCAGCAGTGCCACCCGACGGGAGACCCAGTACTTC.

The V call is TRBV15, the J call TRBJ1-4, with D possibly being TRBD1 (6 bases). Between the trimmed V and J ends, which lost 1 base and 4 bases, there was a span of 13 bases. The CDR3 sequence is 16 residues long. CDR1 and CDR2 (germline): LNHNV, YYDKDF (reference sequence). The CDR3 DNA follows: TGTGCCACCAGCAGAGTTGCGGCAGGGGATAATGAAAAACTGTTTTTT. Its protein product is CATSRVAAGDNEKLFF. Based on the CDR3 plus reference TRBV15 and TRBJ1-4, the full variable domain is DAMVIQNPRYQVTQFGKPVTLSCSQTLNHNVMYWYQQKSSQAPKLLFHYYDKDFNNEADTPDNFQSRRPNTSFCFLDIRSPGLGDTAMYLCATSRVAAGDNEKLFFGSGTQLSVL.

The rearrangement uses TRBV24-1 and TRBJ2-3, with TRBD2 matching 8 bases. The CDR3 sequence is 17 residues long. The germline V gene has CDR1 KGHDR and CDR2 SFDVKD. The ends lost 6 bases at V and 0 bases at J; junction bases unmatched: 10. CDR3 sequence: CATSTGLAGSSTDTQYF. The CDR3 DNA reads TGTGCCACCAGTACAGGACTAGCAGGATCTAGCACAGATACGCAGTATTTT.

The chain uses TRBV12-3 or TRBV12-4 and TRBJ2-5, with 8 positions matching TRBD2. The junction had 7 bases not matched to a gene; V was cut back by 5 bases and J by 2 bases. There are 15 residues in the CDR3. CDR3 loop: CASSPPGLEQETQYF. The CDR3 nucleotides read TGTGCCAGCAGTCCCCCGGGACTAGAGCAAGAGACCCAGTACTTC.

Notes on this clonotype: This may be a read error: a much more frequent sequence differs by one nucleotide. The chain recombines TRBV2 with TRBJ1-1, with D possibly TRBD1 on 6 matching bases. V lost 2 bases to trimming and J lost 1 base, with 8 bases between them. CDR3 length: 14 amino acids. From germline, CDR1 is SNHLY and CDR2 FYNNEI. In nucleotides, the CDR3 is TGTGCCAGCAGTGAACAGGGGCCGAACACTGAAGCTTTCTTT. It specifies CASSEQGPNTEAFF.

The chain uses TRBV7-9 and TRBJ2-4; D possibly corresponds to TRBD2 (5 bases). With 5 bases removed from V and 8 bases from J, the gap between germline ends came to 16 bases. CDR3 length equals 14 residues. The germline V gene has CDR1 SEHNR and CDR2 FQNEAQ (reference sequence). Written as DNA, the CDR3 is TGTGCCAGCAGCCCGCGGTCGGGGTGGCACATTCAGTACTTC. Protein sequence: CASSPRSGWHIQYF.

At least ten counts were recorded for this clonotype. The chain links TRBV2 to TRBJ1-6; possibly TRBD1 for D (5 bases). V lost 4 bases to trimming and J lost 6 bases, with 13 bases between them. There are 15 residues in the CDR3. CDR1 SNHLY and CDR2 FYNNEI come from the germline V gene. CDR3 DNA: TGTGCCAGCAGTGTTGACAGACATTCTAATTCACCCCTCCACTTT. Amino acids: CASSVDRHSNSPLHF.

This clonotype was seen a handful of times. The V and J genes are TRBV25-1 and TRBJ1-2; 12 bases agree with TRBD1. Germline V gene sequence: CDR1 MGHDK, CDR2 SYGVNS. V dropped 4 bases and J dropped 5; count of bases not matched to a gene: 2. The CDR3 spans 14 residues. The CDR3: CASSGDRGRYGYTF. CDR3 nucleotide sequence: TGTGCCAGCAGTGGGGACAGGGGGCGTTATGGCTACACCTTC.

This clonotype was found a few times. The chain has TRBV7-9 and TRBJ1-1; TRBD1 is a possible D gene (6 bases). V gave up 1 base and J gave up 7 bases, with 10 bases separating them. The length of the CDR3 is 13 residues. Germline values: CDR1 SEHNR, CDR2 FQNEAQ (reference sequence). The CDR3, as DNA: TGTGCCAGCAGCTTAGGAGGGGGTGGTGAAGCTTTCTTT. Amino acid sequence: CASSLGGGGEAFF.

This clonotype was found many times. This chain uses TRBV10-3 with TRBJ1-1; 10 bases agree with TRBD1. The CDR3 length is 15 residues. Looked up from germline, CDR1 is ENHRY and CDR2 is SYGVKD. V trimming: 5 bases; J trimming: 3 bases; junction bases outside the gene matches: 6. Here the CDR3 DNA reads TGTGCCATCAGTCTGGGACAGGGGACGGACACTGAAGCTTTCTTT. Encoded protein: CAISLGQGTDTEAFF.